The 27 T cell receptor beta chains below come from one sample, sequenced in a study of cytotoxic CD8 clonotypes in ibrutinib-treated CLL. Sequenced by immunoSEQ multiplex PCR; TCRdb stores in-frame clones only, minus some. The sample carries about 200,000 clones, roughly 77% recorded once. The sample was PBMCs, taken after 12 months of ibrutinib treatment. All receptors derive from a human donor with chronic lymphocytic leukemia.

This clone has just a few counts. The V and J genes are TRBV9 and TRBJ2-1; D call uncertain. Germline values: CDR1 SGDLS, CDR2 YYNGEE. This CDR3 is built from 14 residues. V was clipped by 0 bases and J by 8 bases, with 12 bases between them. This chain's CDR3 is CASSVAGRSDEQFF. The DNA for the CDR3 is TGTGCCAGCAGCGTAGCGGGCAGGTCGGATGAGCAGTTCTTC.

This clone is a singleton in its sample. The chain recombines TRBV30 with TRBJ2-1; 8 bases fit TRBD2. There are 14 residues in the CDR3. The J segment lost 5 bases and the V segment lost 2 bases, leaving 5 bases of the junction unmatched. Germline CDR1 reads GTSNPN; CDR2 reads SVGIG (reference sequence). DNA of the CDR3: TGTGCCTGGAGTATTCTAGCGGGTAACAATGAGCAGTTCTTC. Amino acid sequence: CAWSILAGNNEQFF.

This chain joins TRBV20-1 and TRBJ1-2, with D tentatively TRBD1 (6 bases). The CDR3 contains 11 residues. The germline V and J ends were trimmed by 7 bases and 12 bases, with 18 bases remaining between them. From germline, CDR1 is DFQATT and CDR2 SNEGSKA (reference sequence). The CDR3 is CSERGHRTHTF. The CDR3 DNA reads as TGCAGTGAAAGGGGACACCGTACACACACCTTC.

The chain uses TRBV6-5 and TRBJ2-7; D might be TRBD1 (5 bases). This CDR3 is 13 amino acids long. In germline, CDR1 is MNHEY, CDR2 SVGAGI. With 4 bases removed from V and 6 bases from J, the gap between germline ends came to 13 bases. CDR3 DNA sequence: TGTGCCAGCAGTTTCAGACAGCTTCCCGAGCAGTACTTC. Translation gives CASSFRQLPEQYF.

The J gene is TRBJ2-7, the V gene TRBV27; D could derive from TRBD1 or TRBD2 (6 bases each). V was cut by 3 bases and J by 2 bases, with 11 bases left in between. Germline V CDR1 and CDR2: MNHEY, SMNVEV (reference sequence). The CDR3 is 14 amino acids. The CDR3 region is CASSLKGGPYEQYF. The CDR3 DNA reads as TGTGCCAGCAGTTTGAAGGGGGGCCCCTACGAGCAGTACTTC.

The CDR3 sequence: CASSRKRIPNEKLFF. The CDR3 DNA follows: TGTGCCAGCAGCCGCAAGAGAATTCCTAATGAAAAACTGTTTTTT. The chain uses TRBV6-1 and TRBJ1-4; D is uncertain. The CDR3 is made up of 15 amino acids. Trimming removed 6 bases at V and 3 bases at J, with 14 bases between. Germline CDR1 and CDR2: MNHNS and SASEGT.

The sample holds many counts of this clone. The chain combines TRBV29-1 with TRBJ1-1; no definite D call. The V end lost 6 bases, the J end lost 1 base, and 12 bases lay between the germline ends. The germline gives CDR1 SQVTM, CDR2 ANQGSEA. The CDR3 is made up of 13 amino acids. The CDR3 reads CSVIRYENTEAFF. CDR3 nucleotide sequence: TGCAGCGTGATCAGGTATGAGAACACTGAAGCTTTCTTT. The full variable domain, completed using reference TRBV29-1 and TRBJ1-1, is SAVISQKPSRDICQRGTSLTIQCQVDSQVTMMFWYRQQPGQSLTLIATANQGSEATYESGFVIDKFPISRPNLTFSTLTVSNMSPEDSSIYLCSVIRYENTEAFFGQGTRLTVV.

The chain recombines TRBV5-4 with TRBJ1-4, with D maybe TRBD1 (5 bases). V dropped 5 bases and J dropped 7 bases, with 15 bases sitting between them. The germline V gene encodes CDR1 SGHNT and CDR2 YYREEE (reference sequence). CDR3 length equals 14 residues. This chain's CDR3 is CASSSGYGGEKLFF. CDR3 bases: TGTGCCAGCAGTTCAGGATACGGGGGTGAAAAACTGTTTTTT.

This rearrangement joins TRBV28 to TRBJ1-1, with 8 bases aligning to TRBD1. The CDR3 length is 15 residues. The V gene end was trimmed by 5 bases and the J gene end by 4 bases; junction bases not matched to a gene: 9. Germline assignment: CDR1 MDHEN and CDR2 SYDVKM. The CDR3 protein is CASSQDRGVSTEAFF. The CDR3 DNA reads TGTGCCAGCAGTCAAGACAGGGGAGTGAGCACTGAAGCTTTCTTT.

For the CDR3, the DNA is TGCGCCAGCAGCTTGCAACAGGGGGCGGGATACAATGAGCAGTTCTTC. Protein product: CASSLQQGAGYNEQFF. The J gene is TRBJ2-1, the V gene TRBV5-1; 9 nucleotides match TRBD1. The germline V gene has CDR1 SGHRS and CDR2 YFSETQ. The V gene end was trimmed by 1 base and the J gene end by 4 bases; junction bases not matched to a gene: 6. CDR3 length equals 16 residues. The full variable domain, with the rest looked up from reference TRBV5-1 and TRBJ2-1, is KAGVTQTPRYLIKTRGQQVTLSCSPISGHRSVSWYQQTPGQGLQFLFEYFSETQRNKGNFPGRFSGRQFSNSRSEMNVSTLELGDSALYLCASSLQQGAGYNEQFFGPGTRLTVL.

The V and J genes are TRBV6-1 and TRBJ2-4; D not certain. V lost 3 bases, J lost 0 bases, and 6 bases lay in between. The germline V gene has CDR1 MNHNS and CDR2 SASEGT. CDR3 length: 14 residues. The CDR3 DNA reads as TGTGCCAGCAGTGACGTACTAGCCAAAAACATTCAGTACTTC. Translated, it gives CASSDVLAKNIQYF.

The chain combines TRBV2 with TRBJ2-1, with D possibly TRBD1 on 7 matching bases. CDR1 and CDR2 (germline): SNHLY, FYNNEI. V dropped 3 bases and J dropped 5 bases, with 14 bases sitting between them. There are 15 residues in the CDR3. CDR3 bases: TGTGCCAGCAGTGACAGGGGGAGGAGGGACAATGAGCAGTTCTTC. Translated, it gives CASSDRGRRDNEQFF.

This rearrangement joins TRBV19 to TRBJ1-2; D may be TRBD1 (5 bases). The V end lost 1 base, the J end lost 6 bases, and 15 bases lay between the germline ends. The CDR3 runs to 15 residues. Looked up from germline, CDR1 is LNHDA and CDR2 is SQIVND (reference sequence). For the CDR3, the DNA is TGTGCCAGTAGTATAGGGGACCAGGGCTTCGATGGCTACACCTTC. Residues: CASSIGDQGFDGYTF.

This chain uses TRBV2 with TRBJ2-5; D ambiguous. The CDR3 extends over 14 amino acids. V gave up 3 bases and J gave up 1 base, with 9 bases separating them. In germline, CDR1 is SNHLY, CDR2 FYNNEI. CDR3 amino acids: CASSDFQVQETQYF. CDR3 DNA: TGTGCCAGCAGTGACTTCCAGGTCCAAGAGACCCAGTACTTC.

J is TRBJ1-1 and V is TRBV5-6; TRBD1 is a possible D gene (6 bases). CDR1 is SGHDT, CDR2 YYEEEE, per germline. V lost 4 bases, J lost 6 bases, and 25 bases lay in between. The CDR3 spans 17 residues. The CDR3 bases are TGTGCCAGCAGCCCCGTCGTGGGGGGGCGAGTAGTTTCTGAAGCTTTCTTT. Translating gives CASSPVVGGRVVSEAFF.

V is TRBV11-2 and J is TRBJ1-2, with unresolved D. Germline V CDR1 and CDR2: SGHAT, FQNNGV. This CDR3 spans 13 amino acids. Trimming stripped 1 base from V and 2 bases from J, with 5 bases between. CDR3 sequence reads: CASSLARNYGYTF. The DNA for the CDR3 is TGTGCCAGCAGCTTAGCCCGGAACTATGGCTACACCTTC.

CDR3 nucleotides: TGTGCCAGCAGTGAAGGGGGAGGGGGACCGGAGATCTTGTACGAGCAGTACTTC. Translated: CASSEGGGGPEILYEQYF. The chain recombines TRBV2 with TRBJ2-7; D may be TRBD2 (7 bases). CDR1 and CDR2 from the germline V gene are SNHLY and FYNNEI. This CDR3 region has 18 residues. The V end was cut by 1 base, the J end by 4 bases, with 23 bases between.

This chain links TRBV19 with TRBJ1-1, with TRBD1 identical over 7 bases. Germline V gene lookup returns CDR1 LNHDA and CDR2 SQIVND (reference sequence). The CDR3 spans 13 residues. After removal of 9 bases from V and 1 base from J, the junction contained 5 bases not matched to a gene. Here the CDR3 reads CASTGTANTEAFF. Here the CDR3 DNA reads TGTGCCAGCACCGGGACAGCGAACACTGAAGCTTTCTTT.

This rearrangement joins TRBV5-4 to TRBJ1-2; tentatively, D is TRBD1 (5 bases). Germline values: CDR1 SGHNT, CDR2 YYREEE (reference sequence). Trimming took 0 bases from V and 4 from J, leaving 10 bases between them. This CDR3 contains 14 residues. The CDR3 reads CASSLGRDLYGYTF. DNA for the CDR3: TGTGCCAGCAGCTTGGGCCGGGACCTCTATGGCTACACCTTC.

This chain connects TRBV2 to TRBJ1-2; D is ambiguous. Trimming took off 6 bases at V and 4 bases at J, with 12 bases between the two ends. The CDR3 covers 13 residues. Germline V gene lookup returns CDR1 SNHLY and CDR2 FYNNEI. The CDR3 here is CASSVEPVYGYTF. The CDR3 DNA reads as TGTGCCAGCAGCGTCGAGCCTGTCTATGGCTACACCTTC.

This chain uses TRBV30 with TRBJ2-7; 9 bases map to TRBD1. The CDR3 is made up of 14 amino acids. V lost 4 bases to trimming and J lost 6 bases; unmatched junction nucleotides: 10. Germline V CDR1 and CDR2: GTSNPN, SVGIG (reference sequence). The CDR3 region is CAWTSQGAWGEQYF. DNA of the CDR3: TGTGCCTGGACTTCACAGGGGGCATGGGGCGAGCAGTACTTC.

The genes are TRBV14 and TRBJ1-1; D might be TRBD1 (6 bases). Trimming removed 3 bases from V and 5 bases from J, with 13 bases in between. Germline CDR1 reads SGHDN; CDR2 reads FVKESK. The CDR3 covers 14 residues. In DNA, the CDR3 is TGTGCCAGCAGCCAGCAACAGGGATTAACTGAAGCTTTCTTT. Translating it yields CASSQQQGLTEAFF.

The V call is TRBV25-1, the J call TRBJ2-4; D is uncertain. The CDR3 covers 17 residues. V was pared by 4 bases and J by 2 bases, with 18 bases between. Germline V gene lookup returns CDR1 MGHDK and CDR2 SYGVNS. CDR3 bases: TGTGCCAGCAGTGCACGCTCCTTTCGAGGTCCCAAAAACATTCAGTACTTC. It is translated as CASSARSFRGPKNIQYF.

V and J are TRBV25-1 and TRBJ2-5; weak D call: TRBD1 (7 bases). Germline V gene lookup returns CDR1 MGHDK and CDR2 SYGVNS. Trimming removed 10 bases at V and 7 bases at J, with 19 bases between. The CDR3 is 13 amino acids. The CDR3 loop reads CATRTGRLGTQYF. The CDR3 region has the DNA TGTGCCACCAGGACAGGAAGACTAGGGACCCAGTACTTC.

This chain connects TRBV5-1 to TRBJ2-5; D gene unclear. The CDR3 length is 15 residues. The V gene lost 3 bases and the J gene lost 2 bases, with 14 bases spanning the gap. From germline, CDR1 is SGHRS and CDR2 YFSETQ. This chain's CDR3 is CASSWGTSSQETQYF. CDR3 coding DNA: TGCGCCAGCAGCTGGGGTACCTCCTCTCAAGAGACCCAGTACTTC.

This rearrangement joins TRBV9 to TRBJ1-4; perhaps TRBD1 as D (5 bases). The CDR3 covers 14 residues. Trimming took off 0 bases at V and 6 bases at J, with 9 bases between the two ends. Germline assignment: CDR1 SGDLS and CDR2 YYNGEE. In DNA form, the CDR3 reads TGTGCCAGCAGCGTAGGGCAGGGTTATGAAAAACTGTTTTTT. Amino acid sequence: CASSVGQGYEKLFF. Together with reference TRBV9 and TRBJ1-4, the CDR3 gives the full variable domain: DSGVTQTPKHLITATGQRVTLRCSPRSGDLSVYWYQQSLDQGLQFLIQYYNGEERAKGNILERFSAQQFPDLHSELNLSSLELGDSALYFCASSVGQGYEKLFFGSGTQLSVL.

This rearrangement joins TRBV7-9 to TRBJ1-4, with TRBD1 matching over 10 bases. V gave up 5 bases and J gave up 7 bases; unmatched junction bases: 16. Germline V gene sequence: CDR1 SEHNR, CDR2 FQNEAQ (reference sequence). This CDR3 has 18 residues. The CDR3 region has the DNA TGTGCCAGCAGCCCTATAACAATACCGACAGGGGGCGGTGAAAAACTGTTTTTT. Translation gives CASSPITIPTGGGEKLFF.